The 29 T cell receptor beta chains presented below share a single source sample, sequenced in a study of CD8+ T cells in alopecia areata. Once RNA had been extracted, it was reverse transcribed into cDNA to act as the sequencing template. The method was immunoSEQ multiplex PCR; TCRdb's version includes in-frame clones alone and lacks a portion of them. The data show about 150,000 clones, with around 47% seen just once and approximately 6.6% held by the top ten. Specimen: CD4+ T cells sorted from blood. These receptors were obtained from a human donor with alopecia areata.

The CDR3 spells CASSELQQYF. CDR3 in DNA: TGTGCCAGCAGTGAACTACAGCAGTACTTC. The V call is TRBV25-1, the J call TRBJ2-7, with no clear D. From germline, CDR1 is MGHDK and CDR2 SYGVNS. The V end was cut by 2 bases, the J end by 8 bases, with 4 bases between. This CDR3 is 10 amino acids long.

This clone was seen a few times. The J gene is TRBJ2-7, the V gene TRBV6-6; tentatively, D is TRBD1 or TRBD2 (5 bases each). V was trimmed by 2 bases and J by 6 bases, leaving 14 bases between them. The CDR3 loop spans 14 amino acids. In germline, CDR1 is MNHNY, CDR2 SVGAGI (reference sequence). The CDR3 DNA is TGTGCCAGCAGTTACCTATCAGGGAGCTTCGAGCAGTACTTC. It encodes CASSYLSGSFEQYF.

The rearrangement joins TRBV28 to TRBJ2-1; TRBD1 might be the D (6 bases). Germline CDR1 reads MDHEN; CDR2 reads SYDVKM. The CDR3 is made up of 16 amino acids. V dropped 7 bases and J dropped 4 bases, with 20 bases sitting between them. For the CDR3, the DNA is TGTGCCAGCACCGACTTAGTATCAGGGGTTTACAATGAGCAGTTCTTC. Its protein product is CASTDLVSGVYNEQFF.

In this sample, this clone turned up a few times. The rearrangement joins TRBV19 to TRBJ2-7, with D perhaps matching TRBD2 (6 bases). CDR1 is LNHDA and CDR2 is SQIVND in the germline V gene (reference sequence). CDR3 length: 11 residues. CDR3 coding DNA: TGTCCCAAGGCGGGGATCCACGAGCAGTACTTC. This translates into CPKAGIHEQYF.

CDR3 residues: CASSLKASGTGELFF. The CDR3 DNA reads TGCGCCAGCAGCTTGAAGGCTAGCGGCACCGGGGAGCTGTTTTTT. The rearrangement uses TRBV5-1 and TRBJ2-2, with 7 bases lining up with TRBD2. The CDR3 loop spans 15 amino acids. In germline, CDR1 is SGHRS, CDR2 YFSETQ. The V and J ends lost 1 base and 4 bases, in that order; junction bases with no gene match: 4. The whole variable domain, remainder taken from reference TRBV5-1 and TRBJ2-2, is KAGVTQTPRYLIKTRGQQVTLSCSPISGHRSVSWYQQTPGQGLQFLFEYFSETQRNKGNFPGRFSGRQFSNSRSEMNVSTLELGDSALYLCASSLKASGTGELFFGEGSRLTVL.

At least ten counts were recorded for this clone. V usage is TRBV5-1 and J usage is TRBJ2-5, with D perhaps matching TRBD2 (6 bases). The CDR3 covers 15 residues. V dropped 0 bases and J dropped 3 bases, with 12 bases sitting between them. In germline, CDR1 is SGHRS, CDR2 YFSETQ. The CDR3 reads CASSLVDLAKETQYF. CDR3 DNA sequence: TGCGCCAGCAGCTTGGTGGACCTAGCGAAAGAGACCCAGTACTTC. The full variable domain, its missing parts supplied by reference TRBV5-1 and TRBJ2-5, is KAGVTQTPRYLIKTRGQQVTLSCSPISGHRSVSWYQQTPGQGLQFLFEYFSETQRNKGNFPGRFSGRQFSNSRSEMNVSTLELGDSALYLCASSLVDLAKETQYFGPGTRLLVL.

This clone was observed a handful of times. The V gene is TRBV29-1, the J gene TRBJ1-1; 7 nucleotides line up with TRBD1. The CDR3 is 14 residues long. The germline V gene encodes CDR1 SQVTM and CDR2 ANQGSEA. V shed 5 bases and J 1 base; nucleotides not matched to a gene: 7. This chain's CDR3 is CSVTRDSRNTEAFF. The CDR3 nucleotides read TGCAGCGTTACGCGGGACAGCCGGAACACTGAAGCTTTCTTT.

The J gene is TRBJ2-3, the V gene TRBV11-2; a possible D gene is TRBD2 (5 bases). The germline V gene encodes CDR1 SGHAT and CDR2 FQNNGV. The V end was cut by 8 bases, the J end by 3 bases, with 18 bases between. This CDR3 is 15 amino acids long. CDR3 loop: CASCVSGSSTDTQYF. Written as DNA, the CDR3 is TGTGCCAGCTGCGTTTCGGGGAGCAGTACAGATACGCAGTATTTT.

This clone was detected only a few times. This chain connects TRBV28 to TRBJ2-5, with TRBD1 as a possible D gene (5 bases). The CDR3 covers 13 residues. The germline V gene encodes CDR1 MDHEN and CDR2 SYDVKM. V shed 5 bases and J shed 5 bases, with 12 bases lying between them. This chain's CDR3 is CASSPRVRETQYF. In DNA form, the CDR3 reads TGTGCCAGCAGTCCCAGGGTTAGGGAGACCCAGTACTTC. Combining the CDR3 with reference TRBV28 and TRBJ2-5 gives the whole variable domain DVKVTQSSRYLVKRTGEKVFLECVQDMDHENMFWYRQDPGLGLRLIYFSYDVKMKEKGDIPEGYSVSREKKERFSLILESASTNQTSMYLCASSPRVRETQYFGPGTRLLVL.

The chain recombines TRBV29-1 with TRBJ1-4; a possible D gene is TRBD1 (6 bases). This CDR3 has 13 amino acids. The germline V gene has CDR1 SQVTM and CDR2 ANQGSEA. Deletions cut 4 bases from V and 2 bases from J, with 8 bases between. This CDR3 is CSVVRGTNEKLFF. CDR3 sequence (DNA): TGCAGCGTTGTCAGGGGTACTAATGAAAAACTGTTTTTT.

This chain connects TRBV11-2 to TRBJ2-1; 15 bases agree with TRBD2. The germline V gene has CDR1 SGHAT and CDR2 FQNNGV. V gave up 10 bases and J gave up 7 bases; unmatched junction bases: 2. CDR3 length: 13 amino acids. The CDR3 loop is CATGLAGGNEQFF. The CDR3 DNA reads TGTGCCACGGGACTAGCGGGAGGTAATGAGCAGTTCTTC. Together with reference TRBV11-2 and TRBJ2-1, the CDR3 gives the full variable domain: EAGVAQSPRYKIIEKRQSVAFWCNPISGHATLYWYQQILGQGPKLLIQFQNNGVVDDSQLPKDRFSAERLKGVDSTLKIQPAKLEDSAVYLCATGLAGGNEQFFGPGTRLTVL.

V gene TRBV7-2 combines with J gene TRBJ1-5; D remains ambiguous. Germline CDR1 SGHTA, CDR2 FQGNSA. This CDR3 is 15 amino acids long. V shed 5 bases and J shed 1 base, with 12 bases lying between them. CDR3 amino acids: CASSSGPGSNQPQHF. In DNA, the CDR3 is TGTGCCAGCAGCAGCGGGCCAGGCAGCAATCAGCCCCAGCATTTT.

V is TRBV5-6 and J is TRBJ2-5; D may be TRBD1 (6 bases). The CDR3 has 14 residues. Between the trimmed V and J ends, which lost 4 bases and 5 bases, there was a span of 15 bases. CDR1 and CDR2 (germline): SGHDT, YYEEEE. Here the CDR3 reads CASSTWTVMETQYF. The CDR3 nucleotides are TGTGCCAGCAGCACTTGGACAGTCATGGAGACCCAGTACTTC.

The chain combines TRBV28 with TRBJ1-2; no firm D call. CDR1 is MDHEN and CDR2 is SYDVKM in the germline V gene. CDR3 length: 12 residues. Trimming shortened V by 5 bases and J by 10 bases, and 14 bases separated the two germline ends. In nucleotides, the CDR3 is TGTGCCAGCAGTACAGCGGGGAATGTCTACACCTTC. It specifies CASSTAGNVYTF.

This clone was observed a handful of times. The chain combines TRBV30 with TRBJ2-1, with 8 bases lining up with TRBD2. From germline, CDR1 is GTSNPN and CDR2 SVGIG (reference sequence). This CDR3 comprises 11 residues. The V segment lost 5 bases and the J segment 7 bases; nucleotides outside the gene matches: 1. CDR3 amino acids: CAWGLANEQFF. CDR3 DNA sequence: TGTGCCTGGGGACTAGCAAATGAGCAGTTCTTC.

The CDR3 spells CASRITYGQAIEAFF. In DNA form, the CDR3 reads TGTGCCAGTAGAATAACCTATGGACAGGCGATTGAAGCTTTCTTT. V is TRBV19 and J is TRBJ1-1; 7 positions agree with TRBD1. Germline CDR1 reads LNHDA; CDR2 reads SQIVND (reference sequence). V dropped 6 bases and J dropped 7; count of bases not matched to a gene: 14. This CDR3 is 15 amino acids long.

This chain links TRBV27 with TRBJ2-3; D is uncertain. Germline CDR1 and CDR2: MNHEY and SMNVEV (reference sequence). The germline V and J ends were trimmed by 8 bases and 2 bases, with 11 bases remaining between them. This CDR3 has 13 amino acids. The CDR3: CASRDSSTDTQYF. The CDR3 coding sequence is TGTGCCAGCCGCGACTCATCCACAGATACGCAGTATTTT.

The chain combines TRBV30 with TRBJ1-1; 8 bases are a match to TRBD1. The CDR3 is made up of 14 amino acids. Trimming took 5 bases from V and 1 from J; bases not matched to a gene: 6. Per germline, CDR1 GTSNPN and CDR2 SVGIG (reference sequence). DNA for the CDR3: TGTGCCTGGGCCCGGGACAGGAGGAACACTGAAGCTTTCTTT. Translated, it gives CAWARDRRNTEAFF.

This chain links TRBV5-1 with TRBJ2-5; tentative D call: TRBD2 (7 bases). V lost 4 bases and J lost 5, with 18 bases in between. The germline gives CDR1 SGHRS, CDR2 YFSETQ. CDR3 size: 15 residues. This chain's CDR3 is CASSAGATRGETQYF. In DNA form, the CDR3 reads TGCGCCAGCAGCGCGGGGGCCACGCGGGGGGAGACCCAGTACTTC.

This clone has just a few counts. CDR3 nucleotides: TGTGCCAGCAGTACTAAGGTGGATCCTGCTGGGGCCAACGTCCTGACTTTC. Translation: CASSTKVDPAGANVLTF. J is TRBJ2-6 and V is TRBV27; D is unresolved. This CDR3 contains 17 residues. Germline V CDR1 and CDR2: MNHEY, SMNVEV (reference sequence). The V and J ends lost 5 bases and 2 bases respectively, with 16 bases between them.

V gene TRBV20-1 combines with J gene TRBJ2-3; D gene uncertain. From germline, CDR1 is DFQATT and CDR2 SNEGSKA (reference sequence). CDR3 length equals 11 residues. Trimming left V 3 bases short and J 4 bases short, with 5 bases between. CDR3 loop: CSARSSDTQYF. The DNA of the CDR3 is TGCAGTGCTAGGAGCTCAGATACGCAGTATTTT.

This clone has only one observation. This chain uses TRBV7-8 with TRBJ2-5, with D uncertain. Germline V lookup: CDR1 SGHVS, CDR2 FQNEAQ. This CDR3 comprises 12 residues. Trimming removed 1 base from V and 5 bases from J, with 5 bases in between. The CDR3 DNA follows: TGTGCCAGCAGCTTAGAAGTGGAGACCCAGTACTTC. Protein sequence: CASSLEVETQYF.

This clone was found a few times. This chain joins TRBV5-1 and TRBJ2-6; D call uncertain. Per the germline V gene, CDR1 is SGHRS and CDR2 is YFSETQ. V lost 0 bases, J lost 1 base, and 5 bases lay in between. The CDR3 is made up of 15 amino acids. The DNA for the CDR3 is TGCGCCAGCAGCTTGGTGGAGTCTGGGGCCAACGTCCTGACTTTC. Its protein product is CASSLVESGANVLTF.

V gene TRBV6-1 combines with J gene TRBJ2-6, with D tentatively TRBD2 (6 bases). Germline loops: CDR1 MNHNS, CDR2 SASEGT. Trimming took off 2 bases at V and 0 bases at J, with 14 bases between the two ends. This CDR3 comprises 18 residues. The CDR3 region has the DNA TGTGCCAGCAGTGAATTTGCAGGGAGGCTCTCTGGGGCCAACGTCCTGACTTTC. The encoded protein is CASSEFAGRLSGANVLTF.

The rearrangement joins TRBV18 to TRBJ2-7; D is ambiguous. Germline assignment: CDR1 KGHSH and CDR2 LQKENI. V lost 0 bases and J lost 5, with 11 bases in between. The CDR3 loop spans 14 amino acids. This CDR3 reads CASSPPSASHEQYF. The CDR3 bases are TGTGCCAGCTCACCACCGTCGGCGAGCCACGAGCAGTACTTC. Looking up the rest from reference TRBV18 and TRBJ2-7 gives the full variable domain: NAGVMQNPRHLVRRRGQEARLRCSPMKGHSHVYWYRQLPEEGLKFMVYLQKENIIDESGMPKERFSAEFPKEGPSILRIQQVVRGDSAAYFCASSPPSASHEQYFGPGTRLTVT.

The table lists this clone with a few counts. This chain joins TRBV29-1 and TRBJ2-5; 7 bases fit TRBD1. The CDR3 loop spans 12 amino acids. With 6 bases clipped from V and 2 bases from J, the junction kept 3 bases outside the gene matches. Germline values: CDR1 SQVTM, CDR2 ANQGSEA. The CDR3 loop is CSVGQKQETQYF. Here the CDR3 DNA reads TGCAGCGTGGGACAGAAACAAGAGACCCAGTACTTC.

The CDR3 nucleotides read TGCAGCGTTGGGCGGGGACTAGCGGATAGCACAGATACGCAGTATTTT. Residues: CSVGRGLADSTDTQYF. The V and J genes are TRBV29-1 and TRBJ2-3; 11 nucleotides line up with TRBD2. With 4 bases clipped from V and 0 bases from J, the junction kept 6 bases outside the gene matches. CDR3 size: 16 residues. Germline V CDR1 and CDR2: SQVTM, ANQGSEA.

CDR3 nucleotides: TGTGCCAGCGCAAGCCAGATCTCTGGAAACACCATATATTTT. Amino acid sequence: CASASQISGNTIYF. The chain recombines TRBV2 with TRBJ1-3; D is uncertain. Germline V lookup: CDR1 SNHLY, CDR2 FYNNEI. The CDR3 extends over 14 amino acids. Trimming took off 8 bases at V and 0 bases at J, with 11 bases between the two ends.

V gene TRBV5-1 combines with J gene TRBJ1-1; a possible D gene is TRBD1 (5 bases). Germline V gives CDR1 SGHRS, CDR2 YFSETQ. This CDR3 is built from 16 residues. Trimming cost V 0 bases and J 0 bases, with 12 bases left between them. CDR3 loop: CASSLGGHWMNTEAFF. CDR3 DNA sequence: TGCGCCAGCAGCTTGGGAGGACATTGGATGAACACTGAAGCTTTCTTT.